This T cell receptor (beta chain) was recovered during a study of blood T cell repertoires in COVID-19 (dated by TCRdb to the early 2020s). Background on the whole study: Samples covering the acute and convalescent phases of COVID-19 were provided by collaborators in the United States, Italy and Spain. The sample metadata nearly always contained a de-identified subject ID, COVID-19 status, age in years and sex. Subjects who had been exposed to COVID-19, were actively infected with it, or had recovered from it provided the deeply sampled blood TCRbeta repertoires that made up the dataset. The repertoires were made available in a free public database intended to serve as a resource for research on the immune response to SARS-CoV-2. Where available, HLA class I and class II types were taken from metadata supplied by the sample provider and were not determined by assay-based typing. The material from the prospective study consisted of cDNA or gDNA derived from T cells, B-cell-depleted T cells, or PBMCs. The samples were drawn from two sources: the first 160 participants of the ongoing ImmuneRACE study, and approximately 1,300 subjects contributed by 6 global collaborators. The research as a whole found: The quantity of clinical and demographic metadata differed by source and by participant and was supplied without curation.

Whole blood was collected in K2EDTA tubes by collaborating institutions according to the institutions' own protocols. For TCRbeta analysis, collaborators shipped samples in one of three forms: frozen whole blood, isolated PBMCs, or DNA extracted from either of those sample types. TCRbeta CDR3 regions were amplified from genomic DNA by means of the immunoSEQ Assay, a bias-controlled multiplex PCR. Concerning the study's data processing: Within the assay, amplification of reference gene primers was used to estimate how many nucleated cells each sample contained. To quantify the absolute abundance of each unique TCRbeta CDR3 rearrangement, sequence reads were collapsed and filtered. For each sample, productive Simpson clonality was calculated by taking the square root of Simpson's diversity index across productive rearrangements. In its TCRdb copy, this immuneACCESS table keeps in-frame sequences only and misses some clones. Where compared with another copy, unresolved V genes explain less than half of these, and the others have no known cause. Clonal size and the V and J genes are those of that table, whereas D and trimming came from the DNA. The sample records a few hundred thousand clones, 88% of which are singletons. The ten largest clones take up approximately 1.6% of the sample.

A distance of 5 bases separates the germline ends of V and J, which lose 2 bases and 0 bases respectively. The CDR3 goes from the cysteine to the phenylalanine over 15 residues. Only CDR3 DNA is held: 45 bases, read in frame from base 1. The germline V gene yields MDHEN for CDR1 and SYDVKM for CDR2. Comment on this clone: Its antigen is not yet known. Nothing much larger sits one base from this clone, and base qualities are not available.

This sequence uses TRBV28 and TRBJ1-6, with no reliable assignment of the D segment. The sample consisted of peripheral blood. The sequence derives from a man in his 70s with acute or convalescent COVID-19. The nucleotide sequence reads as follows: TGTGCCAGCAGTTTAGAGAGCTCCTATAATTCACCCCTCCACTTT. It translates as CASSLESSYNSPLHF.